This passage covers 10 T cell receptor beta chains from one sample sequenced in a study of Ad26.COV2.S vaccination and SARS-CoV-2 variants. Treatment in this sample: 15 to 20 received Ad26.COV2.S at low or high dose, single or two shots; about five received placebo; per-sample allocation not given. On day 63 after the first injection, vaccine and placebo recipients gave samples. Repertoires were generated with immunoSEQ multiplex PCR, while TCRdb's copy carries only in-frame clones and drops some. The table lists about 330,000 clones, about 90% of them singletons, with about 5% in the top ten. This material consisted of peripheral blood, taken in a trial of Ad26.COV2.S vaccine versus placebo. The receptor set was obtained from a person between 18 and 59 years old who received the Ad26.COV2.S COVID-19 vaccine or a placebo.

The rearrangement joins TRBV5-1 to TRBJ1-1, with D possibly matching TRBD1 (5 bases). The germline V and J ends were trimmed by 5 bases and 3 bases, with 11 bases remaining between them. Germline CDR1 SGHRS, CDR2 YFSETQ. This CDR3 is 13 amino acids long. The CDR3 nucleotides are TGCGCCAGCAGACCCGACAGTCACACTGAAGCTTTCTTT. Translating gives CASRPDSHTEAFF.

V gene TRBV7-9 combines with J gene TRBJ1-1; 11 bases line up with TRBD1. Germline CDR1 is SEHNR and CDR2 is FQNEAQ (reference sequence). The CDR3 has 14 amino acids. V shed 5 bases and J 2 bases; nucleotides not matched to a gene: 1. The CDR3: CASSGTGGNTEAFF. The CDR3, as DNA: TGTGCCAGCAGCGGGACAGGGGGTAACACTGAAGCTTTCTTT.

This chain joins TRBV18 and TRBJ1-4; the D is unclear. V was trimmed by 0 bases and J by 5 bases, leaving 7 bases between them. CDR3 length equals 14 residues. Germline CDR1 is KGHSH and CDR2 is LQKENI. CDR3 protein: CASSPPVQNEKLFF. The CDR3 region has the DNA TGTGCCAGCTCACCACCGGTGCAAAATGAAAAACTGTTTTTT.

This clone showed up just once. The genes are TRBV11-3 and TRBJ2-3; D is ambiguous. V dropped 1 base and J dropped 4 bases, with 12 bases sitting between them. This CDR3 contains 15 residues. Germline CDR1 reads SGHNT; CDR2 reads YENEEA. Here the CDR3 DNA reads TGTGCCAGCAGCTTAGGCAGACAATCCTCAGATACGCAGTATTTT. Translation: CASSLGRQSSDTQYF.

V usage is TRBV5-8 and J usage is TRBJ2-6, with 8 bases matching TRBD1. V dropped 2 bases and J dropped 2; count of bases not matched to a gene: 6. Germline-derived CDR1 and CDR2 are SGHTS and YDEGEE. CDR3 length: 17 amino acids. CDR3 sequence (DNA): TGTGCCAGCAGCTTATCCAGGGGGCGGACTGGGGCCAACGTCCTGACTTTC. Its protein is CASSLSRGRTGANVLTF.

The chain employs TRBV18 and TRBJ2-3, with D perhaps TRBD1 (5 bases). This CDR3 has 16 residues. Deletions cut 0 bases from V and 0 bases from J, with 10 bases between. Germline V gene sequence: CDR1 KGHSH, CDR2 LQKENI. CDR3 region: CASSPPIGESTDTQYF. For the CDR3, the DNA is TGTGCCAGCTCACCACCGATAGGGGAAAGCACAGATACGCAGTATTTT.

The chain combines TRBV6-5 with TRBJ1-2, with a tentative D call TRBD1 (5 bases). The CDR3 totals 15 residues. The germline CDR1 and CDR2 sequences are MNHEY and SVGAGI. V lost 7 bases to trimming and J lost 0 bases, with 15 bases between them. CDR3 residues: CASTYSGLPNYGYTF. CDR3 DNA sequence: TGTGCCAGCACCTACTCAGGGTTGCCTAACTATGGCTACACCTTC.

V gene TRBV6-5 combines with J gene TRBJ1-6; TRBD1 is a possible D gene (6 bases). V lost 6 bases, J lost 9 bases, and 15 bases lay in between. Germline-derived CDR1 and CDR2 are MNHEY and SVGAGI. The CDR3 contains 14 residues. CDR3 loop: CASSLEGGGSPLHF. CDR3 DNA: TGTGCCAGCAGCCTCGAGGGGGGAGGTTCACCCCTCCACTTT.

The chain has TRBV7-9 and TRBJ1-1, with TRBD1 matching 10 bases. Trimming cost V 7 bases and J 1 base; bases outside gene matches: 9. This CDR3 spans 16 amino acids. Germline V CDR1 and CDR2: SEHNR, FQNEAQ (reference sequence). The CDR3 region is CASTRETGGRNTEAFF. The CDR3 nucleotides read TGTGCCAGCACCCGAGAGACAGGGGGCAGGAACACTGAAGCTTTCTTT.

The V call is TRBV24-1, the J call TRBJ2-2, with D tentatively TRBD1 or TRBD2 (7 bases each). Germline V lookup: CDR1 KGHDR, CDR2 SFDVKD. V shed 10 bases and J shed 5 bases, with 13 bases lying between them. The length of the CDR3 is 13 residues. The CDR3 protein is CATSRGGTGELFF. The CDR3 nucleotides read TGTGCCACGAGCAGGGGGGGAACCGGGGAGCTGTTTTTT.